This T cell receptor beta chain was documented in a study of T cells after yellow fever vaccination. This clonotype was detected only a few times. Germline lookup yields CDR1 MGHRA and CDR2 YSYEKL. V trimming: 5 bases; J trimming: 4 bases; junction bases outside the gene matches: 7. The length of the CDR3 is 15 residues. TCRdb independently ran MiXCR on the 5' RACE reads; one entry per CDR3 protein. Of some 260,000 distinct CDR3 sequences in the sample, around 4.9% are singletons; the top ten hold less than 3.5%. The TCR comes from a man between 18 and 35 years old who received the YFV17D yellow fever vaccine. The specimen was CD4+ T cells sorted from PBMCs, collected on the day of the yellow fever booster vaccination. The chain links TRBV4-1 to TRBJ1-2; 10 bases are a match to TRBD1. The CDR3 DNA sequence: TGCGCCAGCAGCAACCGGGACAGGGGAGGCTATGGCTACACCTTC. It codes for CASSNRDRGGYGYTF.